This TCR beta chain was sequenced for a study of T cell responses to AZD1222 COVID-19 vaccine. Points from the study as a whole: Nearly half of spike-specific TCRs reportedly target unmutated variant regions.

The CDR3 loop spans 13 amino acids. With 2 bases removed from V and 7 bases from J, the gap between germline ends came to 11 bases. Germline assignment: CDR1 LGHDT and CDR2 YNNKEL (reference sequence). This clone was seen a handful of times. The antigen is undetermined. The protocol was immunoSEQ multiplex PCR, while the TCRdb copy is restricted to in-frame clones and leaves out a portion. Here the sample spans some 150,000 clones, approximately 90% being singletons. The origin of this receptor is an adult in good health. The sample in question was peripheral blood, obtained on day 0 of MenACWY control vaccination. The rearrangement joins TRBV3-1 (or the pseudogene TRBV3-2) to TRBJ1-1, with D possibly TRBD1 on 5 matching bases. This CDR3 reads CASSQRGEDEAFF. CDR3 DNA sequence: TGTGCCAGCAGCCAAAGAGGGGAAGATGAAGCTTTCTTT.